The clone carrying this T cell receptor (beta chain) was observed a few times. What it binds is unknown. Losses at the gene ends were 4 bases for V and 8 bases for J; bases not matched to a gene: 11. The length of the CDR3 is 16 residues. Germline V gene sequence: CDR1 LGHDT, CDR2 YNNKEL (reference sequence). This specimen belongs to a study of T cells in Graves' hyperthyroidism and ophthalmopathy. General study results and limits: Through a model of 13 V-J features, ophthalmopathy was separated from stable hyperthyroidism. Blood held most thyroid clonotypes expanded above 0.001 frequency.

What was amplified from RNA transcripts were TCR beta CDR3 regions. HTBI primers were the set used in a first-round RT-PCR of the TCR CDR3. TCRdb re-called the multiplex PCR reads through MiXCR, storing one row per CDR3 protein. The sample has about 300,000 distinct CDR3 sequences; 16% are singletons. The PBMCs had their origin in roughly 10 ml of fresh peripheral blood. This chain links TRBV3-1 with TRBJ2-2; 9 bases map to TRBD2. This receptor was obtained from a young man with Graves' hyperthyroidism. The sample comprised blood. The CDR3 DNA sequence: TGTGCCAGCAGCCTCGGTGGCCTAGCGGGAAGGGGGGAGCTGTTTTTT. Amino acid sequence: CASSLGGLAGRGELFF.